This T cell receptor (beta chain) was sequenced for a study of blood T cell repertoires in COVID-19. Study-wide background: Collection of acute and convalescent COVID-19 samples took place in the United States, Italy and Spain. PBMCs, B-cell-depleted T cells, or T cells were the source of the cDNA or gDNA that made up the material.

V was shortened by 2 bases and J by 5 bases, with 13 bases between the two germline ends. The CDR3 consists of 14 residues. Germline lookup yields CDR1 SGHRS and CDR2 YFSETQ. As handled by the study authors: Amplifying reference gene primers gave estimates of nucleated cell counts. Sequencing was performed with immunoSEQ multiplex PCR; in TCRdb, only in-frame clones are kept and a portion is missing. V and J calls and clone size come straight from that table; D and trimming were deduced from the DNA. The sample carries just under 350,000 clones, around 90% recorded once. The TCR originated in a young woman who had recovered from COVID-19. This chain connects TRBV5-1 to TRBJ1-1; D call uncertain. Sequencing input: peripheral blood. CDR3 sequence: CASSFSGAVTEAFF. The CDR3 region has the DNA TGCGCCAGCAGCTTCTCGGGAGCTGTAACTGAAGCTTTCTTT.